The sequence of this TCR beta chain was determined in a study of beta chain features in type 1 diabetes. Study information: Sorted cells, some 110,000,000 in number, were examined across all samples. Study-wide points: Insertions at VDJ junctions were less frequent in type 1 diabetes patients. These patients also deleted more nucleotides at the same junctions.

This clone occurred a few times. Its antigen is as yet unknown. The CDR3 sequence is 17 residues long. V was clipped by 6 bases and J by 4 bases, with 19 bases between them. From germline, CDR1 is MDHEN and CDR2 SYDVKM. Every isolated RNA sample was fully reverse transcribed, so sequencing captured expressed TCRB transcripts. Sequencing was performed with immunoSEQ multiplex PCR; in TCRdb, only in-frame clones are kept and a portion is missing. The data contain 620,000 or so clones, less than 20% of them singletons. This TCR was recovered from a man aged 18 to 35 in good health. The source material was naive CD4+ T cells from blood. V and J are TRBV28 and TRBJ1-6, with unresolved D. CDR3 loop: CASRPPGKSGYNSPLHF. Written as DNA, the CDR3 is TGTGCCAGCAGGCCCCCAGGAAAATCTGGATATAATTCACCCCTCCACTTT.